A selection of T cell receptor beta chains follows, all from one sample in a study of cytomegalovirus exposure and HLA in healthy donors. The protocol was immunoSEQ multiplex PCR, while the TCRdb copy is restricted to in-frame clones and leaves out a portion. The data hold fewer than 150,000 clones, with roughly 77% observed a single time. Sequenced material: PBMCs. These receptors were obtained from a man younger than 45 in good health and CMV-seronegative. Each CDR3 is given with its conserved first and last residue. The order of the fields is CDR3 protein, CDR3 DNA, D gene, V gene, J gene, clone size. The D gene is left open where the match is weak. Part of the rows lack a size; the others show once, few, many or a class for expanded clones.

cdr3_aa: CASSLGGAGGHNEQFF
cdr3_nt: TGTGCCAGCAGCTTAGGAGGAGCGGGGGGGCACAATGAGCAGTTCTTC
d_call: TRBD2
v_call: TRBV7-2
j_call: TRBJ2-1
clone_size: NA

cdr3_aa: CASSIDLGSGPNSPLHF
cdr3_nt: TGTGCCAGTAGTATAGATCTGGGAAGCGGACCGAATTCACCCCTCCACTTT
d_call: NA
v_call: TRBV19
j_call: TRBJ1-6
clone_size: NA

cdr3_aa: CASSLVAGASETQYF
cdr3_nt: TGTGCCAGCAGCTTAGTGGCGGGGGCATCGGAGACCCAGTACTTC
d_call: NA
v_call: TRBV7-6
j_call: TRBJ2-5
clone_size: NA

cdr3_aa: CASSPRQGVNTEAFF
cdr3_nt: TGTGCCAGCAGCCCCCGACAGGGGGTGAACACTGAAGCTTTCTTT
d_call: TRBD1
v_call: TRBV7-9
j_call: TRBJ1-1
clone_size: once

cdr3_aa: CSVDKTSGSWGEQFF
cdr3_nt: TGCAGCGTGGACAAAACTAGCGGCAGTTGGGGTGAGCAGTTCTTC
d_call: TRBD2
v_call: TRBV29-1
j_call: TRBJ2-1
clone_size: NA

cdr3_aa: CATTKGGGSPYEQYF
cdr3_nt: TGTGCCACCACCAAAGGAGGGGGCTCCCCCTACGAGCAGTACTTC
d_call: NA
v_call: TRBV15
j_call: TRBJ2-7
clone_size: NA

cdr3_aa: CASSRGGSGNTIYF
cdr3_nt: TGTGCCAGCAGCCGAGGGGGTTCCGGAAACACCATATATTTT
d_call: NA
v_call: TRBV6-5
j_call: TRBJ1-3
clone_size: NA

cdr3_aa: CASSQESPGQGAREKLFF
cdr3_nt: TGTGCCAGCAGCCAAGAATCGCCGGGACAGGGGGCGAGAGAAAAACTGTTTTTT
d_call: TRBD1
v_call: TRBV5-4
j_call: TRBJ1-4
clone_size: NA

cdr3_aa: CAISESLGQGGEQYF
cdr3_nt: TGTGCCATCAGTGAGAGCTTGGGACAGGGGGGCGAGCAGTACTTC
d_call: TRBD1
v_call: TRBV10-3
j_call: TRBJ2-7
clone_size: NA

cdr3_aa: CASRKWGQGNNQPQHF
cdr3_nt: TGTGCCAGTAGGAAATGGGGACAGGGAAACAATCAGCCCCAGCATTTT
d_call: TRBD1
v_call: TRBV19
j_call: TRBJ1-5
clone_size: NA

cdr3_aa: CASSPGQPRTDTQYF
cdr3_nt: TGCGCCAGCAGCCCGGGACAGCCACGGACAGATACGCAGTATTTT
d_call: TRBD1
v_call: TRBV5-1
j_call: TRBJ2-3
clone_size: NA

cdr3_aa: CASSLAFGSGSRIYEQYF
cdr3_nt: TGCGCCAGCAGCTTGGCCTTCGGGAGCGGGAGTAGAATCTACGAGCAGTACTTC
d_call: TRBD2
v_call: TRBV5-1
j_call: TRBJ2-7
clone_size: NA

cdr3_aa: CSVVPSGGREQYF
cdr3_nt: TGCAGCGTTGTCCCCAGCGGGGGCAGGGAGCAGTACTTC
d_call: TRBD2
v_call: TRBV29-1
j_call: TRBJ2-7
clone_size: NA

cdr3_aa: CASSRVGEPGGTEAFF
cdr3_nt: TGTGCCAGCAGCCGCGTGGGGGAGCCGGGGGGGACTGAAGCTTTCTTT
d_call: NA
v_call: TRBV27
j_call: TRBJ1-1
clone_size: once

cdr3_aa: CASSASPGGLIGELFF
cdr3_nt: TGTGCCAGCAGTGCTAGTCCAGGGGGTTTAATCGGGGAGCTGTTTTTT
d_call: TRBD1
v_call: TRBV2
j_call: TRBJ2-2
clone_size: NA

cdr3_aa: CASSLWRGGPQHF
cdr3_nt: TGTGCCAGCAGTTTATGGCGCGGCGGGCCCCAGCATTTT
d_call: NA
v_call: TRBV28
j_call: TRBJ1-5
clone_size: NA

cdr3_aa: CASSPKGQGTYEQYF
cdr3_nt: TGTGCCAGCAGCCCTAAAGGACAGGGAACCTACGAGCAGTACTTC
d_call: TRBD1
v_call: TRBV5-4
j_call: TRBJ2-7
clone_size: NA

cdr3_aa: CASSVGPEAFF
cdr3_nt: TGTGCCAGTAGTGTCGGTCCTGAAGCTTTCTTT
d_call: NA
v_call: TRBV19
j_call: TRBJ1-1
clone_size: once

cdr3_aa: CSGSGQGTYTEAFF
cdr3_nt: TGCAGCGGCTCCGGACAGGGAACTTACACTGAAGCTTTCTTT
d_call: TRBD1
v_call: TRBV29-1
j_call: TRBJ1-1
clone_size: NA

cdr3_aa: CASKGGTTGELFF
cdr3_nt: TGTGCCAGCAAGGGGGGGACCACCGGGGAGCTGTTTTTT
d_call: NA
v_call: TRBV2
j_call: TRBJ2-2
clone_size: NA

cdr3_aa: CASSYRTGGEAFF
cdr3_nt: TGTGCCAGCAGTTATCGGACAGGGGGTGAAGCTTTCTTT
d_call: TRBD1
v_call: TRBV6-5
j_call: TRBJ1-1
clone_size: NA

cdr3_aa: CASSMTGEAFF
cdr3_nt: TGTGCCAGTAGTATGACAGGTGAAGCTTTCTTT
d_call: NA
v_call: TRBV19
j_call: TRBJ1-1
clone_size: NA

cdr3_aa: CASSAAPGQYSYEQYF
cdr3_nt: TGTGCCAGCAGTGCAGCCCCGGGACAGTACTCCTACGAGCAGTACTTC
d_call: TRBD1
v_call: TRBV6-1
j_call: TRBJ2-7
clone_size: NA

cdr3_aa: CASSKAGGEQFF
cdr3_nt: TGTGCCAGCAGTAAAGCGGGGGGGGAGCAGTTCTTC
d_call: TRBD2
v_call: TRBV6-1
j_call: TRBJ2-1
clone_size: NA

cdr3_aa: CASEEGAYSTDTQYF
cdr3_nt: TGTGCCAGCGAGGAGGGGGCTTATAGCACAGATACGCAGTATTTT
d_call: NA
v_call: TRBV6-5
j_call: TRBJ2-3
clone_size: NA

cdr3_aa: CASSLGGTGVETQYF
cdr3_nt: TGCGCCAGCAGCTTGGGCGGGACAGGGGTTGAGACCCAGTACTTC
d_call: TRBD1
v_call: TRBV5-1
j_call: TRBJ2-5
clone_size: NA

cdr3_aa: CSVMNTEAFF
cdr3_nt: TGCAGCGTCATGAACACTGAAGCTTTCTTT
d_call: NA
v_call: TRBV29-1
j_call: TRBJ1-1
clone_size: NA

cdr3_aa: CASSFTGVGSPLHF
cdr3_nt: TGTGCCAGCAGCTTTACAGGGGTAGGCTCACCCCTCCACTTT
d_call: TRBD1
v_call: TRBV5-6
j_call: TRBJ1-6
clone_size: NA

cdr3_aa: CASRYDKNRVPEQYF
cdr3_nt: TGTGCCAGCAGATACGATAAAAACAGGGTTCCCGAGCAGTACTTC
d_call: NA
v_call: TRBV6-6
j_call: TRBJ2-7
clone_size: NA

cdr3_aa: CASSLEGTLPYNEQFF
cdr3_nt: TGTGCCAGCAGCTTAGAGGGGACTCTCCCTTACAATGAGCAGTTCTTC
d_call: NA
v_call: TRBV7-2
j_call: TRBJ2-1
clone_size: few

cdr3_aa: CASSGDRGRGQPQHF
cdr3_nt: TGTGCCAGTAGTGGGGACAGGGGGCGAGGTCAGCCCCAGCATTTT
d_call: TRBD1
v_call: TRBV19
j_call: TRBJ1-5
clone_size: NA

cdr3_aa: CASGGSSSSYNEQFF
cdr3_nt: TGTGCCAGCGGAGGCTCCTCGAGCTCCTACAATGAGCAGTTCTTC
d_call: NA
v_call: TRBV6-5
j_call: TRBJ2-1
clone_size: NA

cdr3_aa: CASSYSTGSTSYEQYF
cdr3_nt: TGTGCCAGCAGTTACTCGACAGGCTCTACCTCCTACGAGCAGTACTTC
d_call: NA
v_call: TRBV6-6
j_call: TRBJ2-7
clone_size: NA

cdr3_aa: CASSLEGGRNEKLFF
cdr3_nt: TGTGCCAGCAGCTTAGAAGGGGGCCGTAATGAAAAACTGTTTTTT
d_call: TRBD1
v_call: TRBV7-2
j_call: TRBJ1-4
clone_size: NA

cdr3_aa: CASSRGEAGETQYF
cdr3_nt: TGTGCCAGCAGTAGGGGAGAAGCGGGAGAGACCCAGTACTTC
d_call: NA
v_call: TRBV28
j_call: TRBJ2-5
clone_size: NA

cdr3_aa: CASSITSGGSTDTQYF
cdr3_nt: TGCGCCAGCAGCATAACTAGCGGGGGAAGCACAGATACGCAGTATTTT
d_call: TRBD2
v_call: TRBV10-2
j_call: TRBJ2-3
clone_size: few

cdr3_aa: CASSFGGRWAFGSAGELFF
cdr3_nt: TGTGCCAGCAGTTTTGGGGGCCGGTGGGCATTTGGTTCCGCCGGGGAGCTGTTTTTT
d_call: NA
v_call: TRBV28
j_call: TRBJ2-2
clone_size: once

cdr3_aa: CASSEFGTRVLDYGYTF
cdr3_nt: TGTGCCAGCAGCGAATTCGGAACACGGGTCCTTGACTATGGCTACACCTTC
d_call: NA
v_call: TRBV11-3
j_call: TRBJ1-2
clone_size: NA

cdr3_aa: CASTPTGEAFF
cdr3_nt: TGTGCCAGCACCCCGACAGGGGAAGCTTTCTTT
d_call: TRBD1
v_call: TRBV6-1
j_call: TRBJ1-1
clone_size: NA

cdr3_aa: CASSIVRVGTAEAFF
cdr3_nt: TGTGCCAGTAGTATAGTTCGCGTTGGGACAGCTGAAGCTTTCTTT
d_call: TRBD1
v_call: TRBV19
j_call: TRBJ1-1
clone_size: once

cdr3_aa: CSVEGAGLAFF
cdr3_nt: TGCAGCGTTGAAGGGGCTGGGCTAGCTTTCTTT
d_call: NA
v_call: TRBV29-1
j_call: TRBJ1-1
clone_size: NA

cdr3_aa: CASRKGTDPSYEQYF
cdr3_nt: TGTGCCAGTAGGAAAGGGACAGACCCCTCCTACGAGCAGTACTTC
d_call: TRBD1
v_call: TRBV19
j_call: TRBJ2-7
clone_size: few

cdr3_aa: CASSLEAGGNEQYF
cdr3_nt: TGCGCCAGCAGCTTGGAGGCAGGGGGCAACGAGCAGTACTTC
d_call: TRBD1
v_call: TRBV5-1
j_call: TRBJ2-7
clone_size: few

cdr3_aa: CASSERGQPYEQYF
cdr3_nt: TGTGCCAGCAGTGAACGTGGACAGCCCTACGAGCAGTACTTC
d_call: NA
v_call: TRBV2
j_call: TRBJ2-7
clone_size: NA

cdr3_aa: CASAPGGTGKADTQYF
cdr3_nt: TGTGCCAGCGCACCCGGGGGGACAGGGAAGGCAGATACGCAGTATTTT
d_call: TRBD1
v_call: TRBV9
j_call: TRBJ2-3
clone_size: NA

cdr3_aa: CASRVSSYNEQFF
cdr3_nt: TGTGCCAGCAGAGTTAGCTCCTACAATGAGCAGTTCTTC
d_call: NA
v_call: TRBV28
j_call: TRBJ2-1
clone_size: NA

cdr3_aa: CASSPQTEAFF
cdr3_nt: TGTGCCAGCTCACCACAGACAGAAGCTTTCTTT
d_call: NA
v_call: TRBV18
j_call: TRBJ1-1
clone_size: NA

cdr3_aa: CASSARDSVGQPQHF
cdr3_nt: TGTGCCAGCAGTGCAAGGGACAGTGTAGGTCAGCCCCAGCATTTT
d_call: TRBD1
v_call: TRBV27
j_call: TRBJ1-5
clone_size: NA

cdr3_aa: CASSIPLDRGSNQPQHF
cdr3_nt: TGTGCCAGTAGTATCCCCCTTGACAGGGGAAGCAATCAGCCCCAGCATTTT
d_call: TRBD1
v_call: TRBV19
j_call: TRBJ1-5
clone_size: NA

cdr3_aa: CAWATGSNQPQHF
cdr3_nt: TGTGCCTGGGCGACAGGGTCAAATCAGCCCCAGCATTTT
d_call: TRBD1
v_call: TRBV30
j_call: TRBJ1-5
clone_size: NA

cdr3_aa: CASGQAGNTIYF
cdr3_nt: TGTGCCAGCGGGCAAGCTGGAAACACCATATATTTT
d_call: NA
v_call: TRBV7-9
j_call: TRBJ1-3
clone_size: NA

cdr3_aa: CATRGLAGLTTDTQYF
cdr3_nt: TGTGCCACCCGGGGACTAGCGGGCCTCACAACAGATACGCAGTATTTT
d_call: TRBD2
v_call: TRBV15
j_call: TRBJ2-3
clone_size: NA

cdr3_aa: CASSFPAGDGYTF
cdr3_nt: TGTGCCAGCAGTTTTCCGGCGGGGGATGGCTACACCTTC
d_call: NA
v_call: TRBV28
j_call: TRBJ1-2
clone_size: NA

cdr3_aa: CASSEVKEEGGGTDTQYF
cdr3_nt: TGCGCCAGCAGTGAGGTGAAAGAGGAGGGGGGGGGAACAGATACGCAGTATTTT
d_call: NA
v_call: TRBV10-2
j_call: TRBJ2-3
clone_size: NA

cdr3_aa: CASSSTSGGAFETQYF
cdr3_nt: TGCGCCAGCAGCTCAACTAGCGGGGGGGCTTTTGAGACCCAGTACTTC
d_call: TRBD2
v_call: TRBV5-1
j_call: TRBJ2-5
clone_size: NA

cdr3_aa: CASSQDVREPQHF
cdr3_nt: TGCGCCAGCAGCCAAGATGTGAGGGAGCCCCAGCATTTT
d_call: NA
v_call: TRBV4-1
j_call: TRBJ1-5
clone_size: NA

cdr3_aa: CASISGLAYEQYF
cdr3_nt: TGTGCCAGCATTAGCGGGCTTGCCTACGAGCAGTACTTC
d_call: TRBD2
v_call: TRBV6-1
j_call: TRBJ2-7
clone_size: few

cdr3_aa: CASSYSQGNHGYTF
cdr3_nt: TGTGCCAGCAGTTATTCCCAGGGAAACCATGGCTACACCTTC
d_call: NA
v_call: TRBV6-6
j_call: TRBJ1-2
clone_size: NA

cdr3_aa: CASSQDLGQGGYEQYF
cdr3_nt: TGCGCCAGCAGCCAAGATTTGGGACAGGGAGGCTACGAGCAGTACTTC
d_call: TRBD1
v_call: TRBV4-1
j_call: TRBJ2-7
clone_size: once